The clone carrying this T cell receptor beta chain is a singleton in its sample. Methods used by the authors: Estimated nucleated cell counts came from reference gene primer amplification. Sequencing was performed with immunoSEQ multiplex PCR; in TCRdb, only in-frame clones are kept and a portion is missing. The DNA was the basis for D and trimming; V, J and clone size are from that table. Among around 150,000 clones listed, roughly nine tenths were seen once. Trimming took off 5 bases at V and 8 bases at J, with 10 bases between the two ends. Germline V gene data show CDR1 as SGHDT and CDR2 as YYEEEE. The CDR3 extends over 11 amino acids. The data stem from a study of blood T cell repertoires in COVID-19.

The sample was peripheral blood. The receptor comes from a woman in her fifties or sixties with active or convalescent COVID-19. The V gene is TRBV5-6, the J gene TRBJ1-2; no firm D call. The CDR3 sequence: CASSLGGGYTF. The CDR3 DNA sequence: TGTGCCAGCAGTCTCGGAGGGGGCTACACCTTC.